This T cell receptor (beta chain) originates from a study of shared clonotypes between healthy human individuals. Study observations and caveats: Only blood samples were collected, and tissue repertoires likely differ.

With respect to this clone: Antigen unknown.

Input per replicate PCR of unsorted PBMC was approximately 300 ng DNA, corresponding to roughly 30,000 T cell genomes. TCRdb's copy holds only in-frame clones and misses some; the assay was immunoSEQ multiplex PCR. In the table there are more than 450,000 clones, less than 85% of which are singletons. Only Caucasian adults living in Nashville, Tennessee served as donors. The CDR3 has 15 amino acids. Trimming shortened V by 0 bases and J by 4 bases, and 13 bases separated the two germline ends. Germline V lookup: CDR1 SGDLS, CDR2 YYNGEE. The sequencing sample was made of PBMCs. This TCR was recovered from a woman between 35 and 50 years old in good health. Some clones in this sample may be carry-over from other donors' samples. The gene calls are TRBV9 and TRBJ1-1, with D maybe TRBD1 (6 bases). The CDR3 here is CASSVDGGQGTEAFF. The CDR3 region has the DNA TGTGCCAGCAGCGTAGATGGGGGGCAGGGCACTGAAGCTTTCTTT. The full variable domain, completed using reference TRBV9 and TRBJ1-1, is DSGVTQTPKHLITATGQRVTLRCSPRSGDLSVYWYQQSLDQGLQFLIQYYNGEERAKGNILERFSAQQFPDLHSELNLSSLELGDSALYFCASSVDGGQGTEAFFGQGTRLTVV.